These 27 T cell receptor beta chains originate from one sample sequenced in a study of blood T cell repertoires in COVID-19. Generated by immunoSEQ multiplex PCR, the TCRdb table keeps only in-frame clones and is missing some. The sample records some 200,000 clones, 85% to 90% being singletons. Source material: peripheral blood. The origin of the receptors is a man older than 75 with acute or convalescent COVID-19.

DNA of the CDR3: TGTGCCAGCAGTTTCGGCCAGGGAGGTAATCAGCCCCAGCATTTT. Encoded protein: CASSFGQGGNQPQHF. The chain combines TRBV27 with TRBJ1-5, with D possibly TRBD1 on 5 matching bases. Looked up from germline, CDR1 is MNHEY and CDR2 is SMNVEV (reference sequence). CDR3 length: 15 residues. Trimming removed 3 bases from V and 4 bases from J, with 13 bases in between.

This chain joins TRBV7-9 and TRBJ2-3, with D tentatively TRBD2 (6 bases). The germline CDR1 and CDR2 sequences are SEHNR and FQNEAQ (reference sequence). The CDR3 runs to 17 residues. The V gene lost 6 bases and the J gene lost 2 bases, with 21 bases spanning the gap. Here the CDR3 reads CASSPDRGAGNTDTQYF. The CDR3 nucleotides read TGTGCCAGCAGTCCCGACCGGGGTGCGGGAAACACAGATACGCAGTATTTT.

This chain uses TRBV24-1 with TRBJ2-2; TRBD2 matches at 8 bases. The V segment lost 12 bases and the J segment 4 bases; nucleotides outside the gene matches: 6. CDR1 and CDR2 (germline): KGHDR, SFDVKD. CDR3 length: 13 residues. The CDR3 nucleotides are TGTGCCTCCCGGGGGGGTGGCACCGGGGAGCTGTTTTTT. It codes for CASRGGGTGELFF.

The chain carries TRBV7-5 and TRBJ2-5; TRBD1 is the table's D call and was not checked against the DNA. TRBV7-5 is a listed pseudogene. The CDR3 is 15 amino acids. As DNA, the CDR3 is TGTGCCAGAAGCTTAGGGGCAGTAGGTCAAGAGACCCAGTACTTC. Translating gives CARSLGAVGQETQYF.

A single count supports this clone. The CDR3 coding sequence is TGTGCCAGCAGTGAGGCTAGCGGGAGAGCCAATGAGCAGTTCTTC. Amino acids: CASSEASGRANEQFF. V usage is TRBV6-1 and J usage is TRBJ2-1, with TRBD2 matching over 10 bases. This CDR3 comprises 15 residues. V trimming: 3 bases; J trimming: 6 bases; junction bases outside the gene matches: 5. In germline, CDR1 is MNHNS, CDR2 SASEGT.

In this sample, this clone turned up a few times. This chain links TRBV5-1 with TRBJ2-2; TRBD1 matches 8 bases. V trimming: 4 bases; J trimming: 0 bases; junction bases outside the gene matches: 2. CDR1 is SGHRS, CDR2 YFSETQ, per germline. The CDR3 totals 15 residues. The CDR3 is CASSETGANTGELFF. CDR3 bases: TGCGCCAGCAGCGAGACAGGGGCGAACACCGGGGAGCTGTTTTTT.

The chain links TRBV20-1 to TRBJ2-7; no reliable D call. The V and J ends lost 2 bases and 0 bases respectively, with 2 bases between them. CDR3 length equals 11 residues. Looked up from germline, CDR1 is DFQATT and CDR2 is SNEGSKA (reference sequence). CDR3: CSARYSYEQYF. The CDR3 nucleotides are TGCAGTGCTAGATACTCCTACGAGCAGTACTTC.

This chain joins TRBV3-1 (or the pseudogene TRBV3-2) and TRBJ2-1, with 13 bases that match TRBD2. CDR1 is LGHDT, CDR2 YNNKEL, per germline (reference sequence). V lost 4 bases to trimming and J lost 0 bases; unmatched junction nucleotides: 9. This CDR3 comprises 19 residues. Here the CDR3 reads CASSPEATSGRSSYNEQFF. DNA of the CDR3: TGTGCCAGCAGCCCCGAGGCGACTAGCGGGAGGAGCTCCTACAATGAGCAGTTCTTC.

The chain carries TRBV12-3 or TRBV12-4 and TRBJ2-3; no clear D gene. The CDR3 spans 13 residues. V lost 6 bases and J lost 0, with 7 bases in between. Here the CDR3 DNA reads TGTGCCAGCAGGCCGAGTAGCACAGATACGCAGTATTTT. As protein: CASRPSSTDTQYF.

The chain combines TRBV19 with TRBJ2-2; 7 bases are a match to TRBD1. With V trimmed by 4 bases and J by 5 bases, 10 bases remained unmatched. From germline, CDR1 is LNHDA and CDR2 SQIVND (reference sequence). This CDR3 comprises 16 residues. The CDR3, as DNA: TGTGCCAGTAGTACGATTCGGACAGGTTCTACCGGGGAGCTGTTTTTT. This sequence encodes CASSTIRTGSTGELFF.

This chain links TRBV10-3 with TRBJ2-1; possible D gene TRBD2, 6 bases. This CDR3 is 16 amino acids long. The V end was cut by 6 bases, the J end by 5 bases, with 20 bases between. CDR1 and CDR2 (germline): ENHRY, SYGVKD. The CDR3 reads CAISRDLPSLNNEQFF. CDR3 sequence (DNA): TGTGCCATCAGCCGGGACTTACCGTCCCTAAACAATGAGCAGTTCTTC.

This chain links TRBV16 with TRBJ1-2; TRBD1 agrees at 7 bases. J lost 5 bases, V lost 4 bases, and 13 bases had no gene match. Germline V gene data show CDR1 as KGHSY and CDR2 as FQNENV. CDR3 length: 16 amino acids. CDR3 region: CASSPQGQDLWYGYTF. The CDR3, as DNA: TGTGCCAGCAGCCCCCAAGGACAGGACCTTTGGTATGGCTACACCTTC.

This clone came up once. The chain joins TRBV6-1 to TRBJ2-1; tentative D call: TRBD1 (6 bases). The germline V gene has CDR1 MNHNS and CDR2 SASEGT. The CDR3 is 16 residues long. The V end was cut by 4 bases, the J end by 2 bases, with 15 bases between. This CDR3 reads CASSAPGTRTYNEQFF. The CDR3, as DNA: TGTGCCAGCAGTGCACCCGGGACAAGGACCTACAATGAGCAGTTCTTC.

This chain uses TRBV2 with TRBJ2-1, with 8 bases lining up with TRBD1. The V and J ends lost 7 bases and 6 bases, in that order; junction bases with no gene match: 8. Looked up from germline, CDR1 is SNHLY and CDR2 is FYNNEI. The CDR3 extends over 14 amino acids. The CDR3 DNA reads as TGTGCCAGCAAAGTGACAGGGGTATTCAATGAGCAGTTCTTC. It is translated as CASKVTGVFNEQFF.

The chain joins TRBV6-2 or TRBV6-3 to TRBJ2-6, with 10 bases that match TRBD2. V trimming: 6 bases; J trimming: 3 bases; junction bases outside the gene matches: 14. This CDR3 is 19 amino acids long. Germline CDR1 is MNHEY and CDR2 is SVGEGT. The DNA of the CDR3 is TGTGCCAGCAGCCCGATGGCTAGCGGGAGTACTTTTGGGGCCAACGTCCTGACTTTC. It encodes CASSPMASGSTFGANVLTF.

The V gene is TRBV4-2, the J gene TRBJ1-1; 9 nucleotides align to TRBD1. The V segment lost 6 bases and the J segment 6 bases; nucleotides outside the gene matches: 8. Germline V gene data show CDR1 as LGHNA and CDR2 as YNFKEQ. This CDR3 comprises 14 residues. The DNA for the CDR3 is TGTGCCAGCAGGCGGGACAGGGCGGTTTCTGAAGCTTTCTTT. Amino acids: CASRRDRAVSEAFF.

This chain links TRBV18 with TRBJ2-3; 7 nucleotides agree with TRBD2. CDR1 is KGHSH and CDR2 is LQKENI in the germline V gene. The trim removed 3 bases at V and 8 bases at J, leaving 11 bases unmatched. This CDR3 region has 15 residues. In DNA, the CDR3 is TGTGCCAGCTCACCGAATGGTCCAGGGAGGGTTACGCAGTATTTT. This sequence encodes CASSPNGPGRVTQYF.

Only a few counts were recorded for this clone. The chain is built from TRBV2 and TRBJ1-5, with a possible D match to TRBD1 (5 bases). Germline-derived CDR1 and CDR2 are SNHLY and FYNNEI. The CDR3 covers 15 residues. The V end was cut by 5 bases, the J end by 4 bases, with 15 bases between. CDR3 in amino acids: CASSFKGRENQPQHF. The CDR3 bases are TGTGCCAGCAGTTTTAAGGGGCGGGAAAATCAGCCCCAGCATTTT.

V and J are TRBV5-4 and TRBJ2-1; 14 nucleotides match TRBD2. The ends lost 0 bases at V and 2 bases at J; junction bases unmatched: 4. The length of the CDR3 is 18 residues. The V gene's germline CDR1 is SGHNT and CDR2 YYREEE (reference sequence). The CDR3 loop reads CASSLGGLAGVTYNEQFF. The DNA of the CDR3 is TGTGCCAGCAGCTTGGGGGGACTAGCGGGAGTCACCTACAATGAGCAGTTCTTC.

This clone was counted a few times. V is TRBV10-3 and J is TRBJ2-3, with 12 bases lining up with TRBD1. V lost 9 bases, J lost 3 bases, and 1 base stayed unmatched. The CDR3 covers 13 residues. CDR1 is ENHRY, CDR2 SYGVKD, per germline. CDR3 nucleotide sequence: TGTGCCATGGGACAGGGGGCTACAGATACGCAGTATTTT. Protein product: CAMGQGATDTQYF.

The chain carries TRBV24-1 and TRBJ2-2; the match to TRBD1 covers 8 bases. Trimming cost V 3 bases and J 5 bases; bases outside gene matches: 7. The CDR3 has 16 amino acids. Germline V CDR1 and CDR2: KGHDR, SFDVKD. The chain's CDR3 is CATSDKRTGQTGELFF. The CDR3 DNA sequence: TGTGCCACCAGTGATAAACGGACAGGGCAGACCGGGGAGCTGTTTTTT.

This clone was seen just once. The rearrangement joins TRBV27 to TRBJ2-7, with D perhaps TRBD2 (6 bases). The V and J ends lost 0 bases and 2 bases respectively, with 17 bases between them. Germline loops: CDR1 MNHEY, CDR2 SMNVEV (reference sequence). This CDR3 spans 17 amino acids. The CDR3 nucleotides are TGTGCCAGCAGTTTATCCCCAAGCGGGCCTAATACCTACGAGCAGTACTTC. Amino acids: CASSLSPSGPNTYEQYF.

The chain combines TRBV15 with TRBJ2-7; 7 nucleotides line up with TRBD2. The CDR3 is made up of 15 amino acids. The V gene end was trimmed by 4 bases and the J gene end by 5 bases; junction bases not matched to a gene: 11. The germline CDR1 and CDR2 sequences are LNHNV and YYDKDF (reference sequence). CDR3 DNA sequence: TGTGCCACCAGCAAGGGCCAAGTGGGGGGGGACGAGCAGTACGTC. Its translation: CATSKGQVGGDEQYV.

About this clone: Other DNA sequences in this sample translate to the same CDR3. The chain uses TRBV28 and TRBJ2-3; 10 bases are a match to TRBD2. CDR1 MDHEN and CDR2 SYDVKM come from the germline V gene. The J segment lost 0 bases and the V segment lost 5 bases, leaving 2 bases of the junction unmatched. This CDR3 has 15 residues. The CDR3 DNA reads TGTGCCAGCAGTGCTAGCGGGGGTAGCACAGATACGCAGTATTTT. Protein sequence: CASSASGGSTDTQYF.

The chain combines TRBV6-1 with TRBJ1-5; D is unresolved. The CDR3 totals 14 residues. The V end lost 3 bases, the J end lost 3 bases, and 9 bases lay between the germline ends. CDR1 and CDR2 from the germline V gene are MNHNS and SASEGT. The CDR3: CASSDGVLNQPQHF. The CDR3 nucleotides are TGTGCCAGCAGTGATGGAGTTCTCAATCAGCCCCAGCATTTT.

The chain joins TRBV7-2 to TRBJ2-3; TRBD2 matches 11 bases. The CDR3 has 19 residues. Germline V CDR1 and CDR2: SGHTA, FQGNSA. V lost 1 base to trimming and J lost 1 base; unmatched junction nucleotides: 10. This chain's CDR3 is CASSLGSLAGGGGTDTQYF. The DNA for the CDR3 is TGTGCCAGCAGCTTAGGTTCGCTAGCGGGAGGCGGGGGCACAGATACGCAGTATTTT.

The V gene is TRBV6-5, the J gene TRBJ2-7; 9 bases line up with TRBD1. In germline, CDR1 is MNHEY, CDR2 SVGAGI. Germline trimming cut 7 bases from V and 3 bases from J; bases unmatched to any gene: 4. This CDR3 has 13 amino acids. The CDR3 loop reads CASTGQGNYEQYV. The CDR3 DNA is TGTGCCAGCACAGGACAGGGGAACTACGAGCAGTACGTC.